Listed here are 12 T cell receptor beta chains from one sample, sequenced in a study of beta chain features in type 1 diabetes. Expressed TCRB transcripts were sequenced after all isolated RNA was converted to cDNA. TCRdb's table, derived via immunoSEQ multiplex PCR, lists solely in-frame clones and lacks some. The sample lists 250,000 to 300,000 clones; less than 30% were seen once. Which antigens these TCRs recognize remains unknown. Study-wide results and caveats: Across all four CD4+ subsets, people with type 1 diabetes showed modestly shorter TCRB CDR3s.

The sequenced sample consisted of naive CD4+ T cells from blood. The receptor source for this set is a woman aged 25 to 39 with type 1 diabetes.

As to this clone: The junction does not match germline at one end; this may be a read error. CDR3 sequence: CASSSGAGDEQFF. In DNA form, the CDR3 reads TGTGCTAGCAGCTCGGGCGCCGGGGATGAGCAGTTCTTC. This chain connects TRBV7-7 to TRBJ2-1, with D perhaps matching TRBD2 (5 bases). CDR1 is SSHAT and CDR2 is FNYEAQ in the germline V gene (reference sequence). CDR3 length equals 13 residues.

The chain recombines TRBV28 with TRBJ2-3, with 7 bases identical to TRBD1. V shed 3 bases and J 1 base; nucleotides not matched to a gene: 4. This CDR3 has 15 amino acids. Germline V gene sequence: CDR1 MDHEN, CDR2 SYDVKM. The CDR3 loop reads CASSFRQGGTDTQYF. In DNA, the CDR3 is TGTGCCAGCAGTTTTCGACAGGGAGGCACAGATACGCAGTATTTT.

The V and J genes are TRBV7-9 and TRBJ1-1, with 7 nucleotides matching TRBD1. The CDR3 consists of 13 residues. V shed 5 bases, J shed 5 bases, and the junction held 5 bases outside the gene matches. Germline CDR1 and CDR2: SEHNR and FQNEAQ (reference sequence). CDR3 protein: CASSIQTGTEAFF. The CDR3 bases are TGTGCCAGCAGCATACAGACAGGGACTGAAGCTTTCTTT.

V usage is TRBV19 and J usage is TRBJ2-5; 10 positions agree with TRBD1. Per germline, CDR1 LNHDA and CDR2 SQIVND (reference sequence). V lost 1 base to trimming and J lost 4 bases; unmatched junction nucleotides: 0. The CDR3 has 14 residues. DNA for the CDR3: TGTGCCAGTAGTATAGGACAGGGGGCAGAGACCCAGTACTTC. Translated: CASSIGQGAETQYF.

V gene TRBV5-1 combines with J gene TRBJ2-7; the D is unclear. The germline V gene encodes CDR1 SGHRS and CDR2 YFSETQ. The CDR3 spans 13 residues. The V and J ends lost 2 bases and 0 bases respectively, with 6 bases between them. The CDR3 coding sequence is TGCGCCAGCAGCTTTTACAGCTCCTACGAGCAGTACTTC. It is translated as CASSFYSSYEQYF.

The CDR3 is CAWSVGGQAYLYGYTF. The CDR3, as DNA: TGTGCCTGGAGTGTAGGGGGACAGGCTTATCTCTATGGCTACACCTTC. This chain joins TRBV30 and TRBJ1-2; 8 nucleotides align to TRBD1. CDR3 length: 16 amino acids. After removal of 0 bases from V and 4 bases from J, the junction contained 10 bases not matched to a gene. Germline-derived CDR1 and CDR2 are GTSNPN and SVGIG (reference sequence).

The gene calls are TRBV19 and TRBJ1-5; D is undetermined. Germline V gene sequence: CDR1 LNHDA, CDR2 SQIVND (reference sequence). The V end lost 5 bases, the J end lost 5 bases, and 19 bases lay between the germline ends. This CDR3 has 16 residues. CDR3 DNA sequence: TGTGCCAGTAGTTCGGTTAGCGCCAATTACGATCAGCCCCAGCATTTT. It is translated as CASSSVSANYDQPQHF.

The chain uses TRBV6-1 and TRBJ2-7; 8 bases agree with TRBD2. The CDR3 is 12 amino acids. Germline loops: CDR1 MNHNS, CDR2 SASEGT. Losses at the gene ends were 6 bases for V and 12 bases for J; bases not matched to a gene: 10. The CDR3 DNA reads as TGTGCCAGCAGCGCCCTTGGGACTAGTCGGTACTTC. Encoded protein: CASSALGTSRYF.

The table lists this clone with a few counts. This sample also contains other DNA sequences that code for the same CDR3. The rearrangement uses TRBV7-9 and TRBJ1-1; no reliable D call. V lost 5 bases and J lost 6, with 7 bases in between. Germline CDR1 and CDR2: SEHNR and FQNEAQ (reference sequence). This CDR3 is 11 amino acids long. The CDR3 coding sequence is TGTGCCAGCAGCCTCGTTTCTGAAGCTTTCTTT. Its protein product is CASSLVSEAFF.

The CDR3 is CASSLPGLARHNEQFF. The CDR3 DNA reads as TGCGCCAGCAGCCTGCCGGGACTAGCGCGGCACAATGAGCAGTTCTTC. The chain has TRBV4-1 and TRBJ2-1; 10 positions match TRBD2. V was pared by 4 bases and J by 5 bases, with 8 bases of the junction left unmatched. Germline CDR1 and CDR2: MGHRA and YSYEKL. There are 16 residues in the CDR3.

This rearrangement joins TRBV10-3 to TRBJ1-2, with TRBD1 identical over 9 bases. CDR3 length: 15 amino acids. The V segment lost 6 bases and the J segment 3 bases; nucleotides outside the gene matches: 8. CDR1 and CDR2 from the germline V gene are ENHRY and SYGVKD. CDR3 nucleotide sequence: TGTGCCATCAGCCCCGGGGGACAGGGTGACTATGGCTACACCTTC. Protein product: CAISPGGQGDYGYTF.

This clone was observed a few times. Relative to the germline gene, one junction end is altered; a read error may explain this. The rearrangement joins TRBV7-7 to TRBJ2-2; 8 bases line up with TRBD1. Germline CDR1 reads SSHAT; CDR2 reads FNYEAQ (reference sequence). The CDR3 runs 13 residues. In nucleotides, the CDR3 is TGTGCTAGCAGCCCCGGGACAGGCGGGGAGCTGTTTTTT. It codes for CASSPGTGGELFF.